The source of this T cell receptor beta chain is a study of beta chain features in type 1 diabetes. Cell sorting via CD45RO/CCR7/CD25/CD127/CD95/CD27 was performed to obtain CD4+ naive, central memory, regulatory and stem cell-like memory cells. Per germline, CDR1 SEHNR and CDR2 FQNEAQ (reference sequence). This CDR3 has 13 amino acids. The V end was cut by 6 bases, the J end by 0 bases, with 8 bases between. Expressed TCRB transcripts got sequenced, as all isolated RNA was reverse transcribed. The assay was immunoSEQ multiplex PCR, and TCRdb's table has in-frame clones only and misses some. The sample comprises more than 300,000 clones, roughly 12% of which are singletons, and less than 0.02% rests with the top ten.

The chain recombines TRBV7-9 with TRBJ1-2; D might be TRBD1 (5 bases). The origin of this receptor is a man younger than 30 in good health. Sequenced sample: naive CD4+ T cells from blood. In DNA form, the CDR3 reads TGTGCCAGCAGTGCGACAGCTAACTATGGCTACACCTTC. It yields the protein CASSATANYGYTF.